The clone carrying this TCR beta chain occurred a few times. Germline-derived CDR1 and CDR2 are LNHDA and SQIVND (reference sequence). CDR3 length: 14 amino acids. The data originate from a study of shared clonotypes between healthy human individuals. For sorted subsets, 150 to 200 ng DNA per replicate equaled tens of thousands of T cell genomes. TCRdb keeps only in-frame clones here, not all; method: immunoSEQ multiplex PCR. The table lists over 850,000 clones, about four fifths of them singletons. What was sequenced was memory CD4+ T cells from PBMCs. This sample's subset: CD45RA-negative fraction. The genes are TRBV19 and TRBJ2-5, with TRBD1 matching 9 bases. The J call is uncertain, as TRBJ2-7 better fits the DNA end. The source of this sequence is a man between 18 and 29 years old in good health. Some clones in this sample may be carry-over from other donors' samples. CDR3 region: CASSDRGGSDEQYF. The DNA for the CDR3 is TGTGCCAGTAGTGACAGGGGGGGCTCGGACGAGCAGTACTTC.